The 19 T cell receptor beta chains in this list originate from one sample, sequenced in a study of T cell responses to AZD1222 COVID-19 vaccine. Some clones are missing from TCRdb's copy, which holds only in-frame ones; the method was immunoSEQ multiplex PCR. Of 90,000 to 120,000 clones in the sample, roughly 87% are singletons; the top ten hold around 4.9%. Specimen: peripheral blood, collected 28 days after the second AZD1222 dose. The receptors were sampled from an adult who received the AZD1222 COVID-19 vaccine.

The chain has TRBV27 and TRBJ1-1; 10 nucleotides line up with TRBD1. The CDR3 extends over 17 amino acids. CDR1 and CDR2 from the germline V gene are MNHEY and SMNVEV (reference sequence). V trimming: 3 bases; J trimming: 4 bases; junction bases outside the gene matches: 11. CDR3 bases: TGTGCCAGCAGTTTCCTTCGACAGGGGGCGGTGAGCACTGAAGCTTTCTTT. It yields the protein CASSFLRQGAVSTEAFF.

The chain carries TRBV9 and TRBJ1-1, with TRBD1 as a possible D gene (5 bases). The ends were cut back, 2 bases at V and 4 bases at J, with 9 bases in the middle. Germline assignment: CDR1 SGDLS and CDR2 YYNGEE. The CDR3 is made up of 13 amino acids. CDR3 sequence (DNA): TGTGCCAGCAGCGTCGGGGGAACCACTGAAGCTTTCTTT. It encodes CASSVGGTTEAFF.

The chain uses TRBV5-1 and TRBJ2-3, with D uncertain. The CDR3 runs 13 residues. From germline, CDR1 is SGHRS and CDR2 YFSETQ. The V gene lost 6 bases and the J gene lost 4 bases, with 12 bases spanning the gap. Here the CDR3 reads CASKQESADTQYF. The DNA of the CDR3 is TGCGCCAGCAAGCAGGAGTCGGCAGATACGCAGTATTTT.

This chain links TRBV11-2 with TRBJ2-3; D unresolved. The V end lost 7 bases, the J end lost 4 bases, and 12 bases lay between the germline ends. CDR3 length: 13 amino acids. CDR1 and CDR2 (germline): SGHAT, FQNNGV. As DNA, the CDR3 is TGTGCCAGCACCCTCCTAGTCCCAGATACGCAGTATTTT. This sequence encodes CASTLLVPDTQYF. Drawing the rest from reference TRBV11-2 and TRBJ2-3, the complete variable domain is EAGVAQSPRYKIIEKRQSVAFWCNPISGHATLYWYQQILGQGPKLLIQFQNNGVVDDSQLPKDRFSAERLKGVDSTLKIQPAKLEDSAVYLCASTLLVPDTQYFGPGTRLTVL.

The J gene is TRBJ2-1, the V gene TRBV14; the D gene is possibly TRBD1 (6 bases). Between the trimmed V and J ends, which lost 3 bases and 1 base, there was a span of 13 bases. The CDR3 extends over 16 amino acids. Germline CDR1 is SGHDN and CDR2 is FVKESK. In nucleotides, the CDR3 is TGTGCCAGCAGCCACTGGACAGTAAATTCCTACAATGAGCAGTTCTTC. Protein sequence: CASSHWTVNSYNEQFF. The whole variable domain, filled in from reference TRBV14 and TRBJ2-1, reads EAGVTQFPSHSVIEKGQTVTLRCDPISGHDNLYWYRRVMGKEIKFLLHFVKESKQDESGMPNNRFLAERTGGTYSTLKVQPAELEDSGVYFCASSHWTVNSYNEQFFGPGTRLTVL.

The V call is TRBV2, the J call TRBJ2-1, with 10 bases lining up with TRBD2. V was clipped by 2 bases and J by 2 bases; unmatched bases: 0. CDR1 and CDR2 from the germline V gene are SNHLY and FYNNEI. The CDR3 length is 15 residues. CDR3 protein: CASSELAGAYNEQFF. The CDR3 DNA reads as TGTGCCAGCAGTGAACTAGCGGGGGCCTACAATGAGCAGTTCTTC.

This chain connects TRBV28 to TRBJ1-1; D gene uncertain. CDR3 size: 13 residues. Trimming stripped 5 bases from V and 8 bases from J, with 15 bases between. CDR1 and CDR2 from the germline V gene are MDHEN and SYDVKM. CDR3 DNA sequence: TGTGCCAGCAGTCCCCTCCCTACCCCCGAAGCTTTCTTT. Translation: CASSPLPTPEAFF.

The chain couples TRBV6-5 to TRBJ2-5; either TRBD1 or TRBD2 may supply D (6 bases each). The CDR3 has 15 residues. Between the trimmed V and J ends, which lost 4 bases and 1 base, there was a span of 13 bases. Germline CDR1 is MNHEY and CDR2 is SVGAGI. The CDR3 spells CASSSVGGLQETQYF. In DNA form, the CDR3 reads TGTGCCAGCAGTTCCGTCGGGGGCCTCCAAGAGACCCAGTACTTC.

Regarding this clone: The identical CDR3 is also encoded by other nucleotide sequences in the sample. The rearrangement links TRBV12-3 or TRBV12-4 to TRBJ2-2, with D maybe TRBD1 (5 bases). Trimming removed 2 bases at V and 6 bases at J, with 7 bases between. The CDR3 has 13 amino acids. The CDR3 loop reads CASSLQGAGELFF. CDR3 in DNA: TGTGCCAGCAGTTTACAAGGGGCCGGGGAGCTGTTTTTT.

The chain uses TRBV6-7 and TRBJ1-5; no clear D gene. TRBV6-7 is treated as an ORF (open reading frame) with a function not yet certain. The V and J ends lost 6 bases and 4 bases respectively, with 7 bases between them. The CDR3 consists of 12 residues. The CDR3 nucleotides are TGTGCCAGCAGGAACAGAAATCAGCCCCAGCATTTT. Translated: CASRNRNQPQHF.

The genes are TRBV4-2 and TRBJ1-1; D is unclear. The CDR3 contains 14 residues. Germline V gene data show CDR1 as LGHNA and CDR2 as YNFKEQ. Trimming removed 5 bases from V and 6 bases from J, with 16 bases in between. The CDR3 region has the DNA TGTGCCAGCAGCGCTCCTTGGGGAAGTGCTGAAGCTTTCTTT. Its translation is CASSAPWGSAEAFF.

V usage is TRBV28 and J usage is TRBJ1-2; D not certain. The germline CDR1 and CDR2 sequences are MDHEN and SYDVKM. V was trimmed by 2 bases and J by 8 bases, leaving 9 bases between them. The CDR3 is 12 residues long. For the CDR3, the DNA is TGTGCCAGCAGTTTAGCCCAGAAAGGCTACACCTTC. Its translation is CASSLAQKGYTF.

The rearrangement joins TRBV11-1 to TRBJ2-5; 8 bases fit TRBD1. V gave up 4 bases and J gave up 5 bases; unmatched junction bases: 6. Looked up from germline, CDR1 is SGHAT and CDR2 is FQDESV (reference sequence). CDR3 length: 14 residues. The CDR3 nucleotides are TGTGCCAGCAGCTACGGACAGGGTGCGGAGACCCAGTACTTC. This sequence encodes CASSYGQGAETQYF.

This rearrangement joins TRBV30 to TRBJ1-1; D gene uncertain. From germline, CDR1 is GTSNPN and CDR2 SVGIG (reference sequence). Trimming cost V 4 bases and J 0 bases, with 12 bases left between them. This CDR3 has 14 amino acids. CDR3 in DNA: TGTGCCTGGAATTCCAGGAGTATGAACACTGAAGCTTTCTTT. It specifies CAWNSRSMNTEAFF.

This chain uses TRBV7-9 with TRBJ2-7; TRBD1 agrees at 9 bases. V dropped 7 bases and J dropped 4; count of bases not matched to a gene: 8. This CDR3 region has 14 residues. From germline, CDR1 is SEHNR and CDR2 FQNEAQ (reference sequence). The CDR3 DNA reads TGTGCCAGCACAGTGGACAGGGGATCTTACGAGCAGTACTTC. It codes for CASTVDRGSYEQYF.

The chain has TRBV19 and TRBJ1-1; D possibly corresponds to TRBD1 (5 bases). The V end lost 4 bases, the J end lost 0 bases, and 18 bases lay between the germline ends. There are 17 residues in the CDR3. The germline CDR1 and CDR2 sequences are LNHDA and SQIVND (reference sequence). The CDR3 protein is CASSTPGGEALNTEAFF. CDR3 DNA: TGTGCCAGTAGTACCCCGGGGGGGGAGGCTTTGAACACTGAAGCTTTCTTT.

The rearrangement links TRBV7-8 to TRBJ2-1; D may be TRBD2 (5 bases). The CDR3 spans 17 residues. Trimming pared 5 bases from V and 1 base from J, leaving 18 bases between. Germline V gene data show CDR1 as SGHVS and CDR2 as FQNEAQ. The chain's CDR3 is CASSAKPWTPSYNEQFF. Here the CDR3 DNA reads TGTGCCAGCAGCGCTAAACCCTGGACTCCTTCCTACAATGAGCAGTTCTTC.

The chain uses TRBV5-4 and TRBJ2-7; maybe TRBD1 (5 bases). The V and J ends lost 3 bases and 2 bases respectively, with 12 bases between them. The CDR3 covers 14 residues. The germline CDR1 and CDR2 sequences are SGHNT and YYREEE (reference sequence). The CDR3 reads CASSSTGSTYEQYF. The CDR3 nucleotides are TGTGCCAGCAGCTCTACAGGTTCTACCTACGAGCAGTACTTC.

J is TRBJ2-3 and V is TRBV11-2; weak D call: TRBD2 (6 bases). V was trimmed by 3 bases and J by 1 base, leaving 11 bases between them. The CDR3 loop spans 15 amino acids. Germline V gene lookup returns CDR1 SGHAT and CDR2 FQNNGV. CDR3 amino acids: CASSFWRGRTDTQYF. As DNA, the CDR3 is TGTGCCAGCAGCTTTTGGCGGGGCCGCACAGATACGCAGTATTTT. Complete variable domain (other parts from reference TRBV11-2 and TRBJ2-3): EAGVAQSPRYKIIEKRQSVAFWCNPISGHATLYWYQQILGQGPKLLIQFQNNGVVDDSQLPKDRFSAERLKGVDSTLKIQPAKLEDSAVYLCASSFWRGRTDTQYFGPGTRLTVL.